Detailed here is one T cell receptor (beta chain). What it recognizes is unknown. These data belong to a study of cytomegalovirus exposure and HLA in healthy donors. Study observations and caveats: As immune exposure information, only CMV serostatus was available. For TCR beta chains, V- and J-gene trimming was later linked to a missense DCLRE1C variant.

There are 14 residues in the CDR3. The V gene end was trimmed by 6 bases and the J gene end by 3 bases; junction bases not matched to a gene: 3. CDR1 and CDR2 (germline): MDHEN, SYDVKM. With 60 Vbeta and 13 Jbeta primers, the PCR was carried out. Authors' data handling: An analysis performed later counted 81 million or so unique TCR beta chains (roughly 10 million of them shared). The method was immunoSEQ multiplex PCR; TCRdb's version includes in-frame clones alone and lacks a portion of them. That table is the source of V, J and clone size, and D and trimming were worked out from the DNA. The sample records under 130,000 clones, roughly 15% being singletons.

V gene TRBV28 combines with J gene TRBJ2-3; 10 bases are shared with TRBD2. This clonotype was sampled from a female donor in good health and CMV-seronegative. The material sequenced was PBMCs. This chain's CDR3 is CASRKLAGTDTQYF. The CDR3 DNA follows: TGTGCCAGCAGGAAACTAGCGGGAACAGATACGCAGTATTTT.